This T cell receptor beta chain was identified in a study of human T cells and chemical hapten exposure. Study-wide findings and caveats: Donors in the study had alopecia, meaning their immune response may differ from healthy people's.

This clonotype came up many times. The antigen is unknown. Time point indicated: patch test 1, 2 weeks after DPC sensitization. Treatment specified: therapeutic diphenylcyclopropenone sensitization with weekly scalp DPC. Via MiXCR, TCRdb re-called the RACE reads, giving one row per CDR3 protein. The sample has under 450,000 distinct CDR3 sequences, 4% to 5.5% seen once; the top ten hold under 3%. V lost 4 bases and J lost 8; bases outside the gene matches: 13. This CDR3 has 15 residues. The chain has TRBV12-3 or TRBV12-4 and TRBJ1-2, with 7 bases matching TRBD1. This TCR was sampled from a woman in her forties or fifties with alopecia areata. Some clones in this sample may be carry-over from other donors' samples. Sequenced material: whole blood, taken in connection with sensitization to the hapten diphenylcyclopropenone (DPC). CDR3 amino acids: CASSYPTGRNGGYTF. Here the CDR3 DNA reads TGTGCCAGCAGTTATCCGACAGGGAGGAATGGGGGCTACACCTTC.